The 18 T cell receptor beta chains below were found in one sample sequenced in a study of control samples from healthy donors and cancer patients. Sequencing used immunoSEQ multiplex PCR; TCRdb keeps in-frame clones, though not all of them. The data contain about 140,000 clones, around nine tenths of them singletons. The material sequenced was blood. These receptors originate from a man aged 25-40 years in good health.

This chain joins TRBV7-2 and TRBJ2-3, with 10 positions matching TRBD2. This CDR3 spans 16 amino acids. Germline assignment: CDR1 SGHTA and CDR2 FQGNSA. The ends lost 5 bases at V and 2 bases at J; junction bases unmatched: 7. The CDR3 reads CASSPPLAGFTDTQYF. The CDR3, as DNA: TGTGCCAGCAGCCCTCCACTAGCGGGGTTCACAGATACGCAGTATTTT.

V and J are TRBV3-1 (or the pseudogene TRBV3-2) and TRBJ2-5, with D hard to call. V lost 0 bases, J lost 4 bases, and 3 bases lay in between. This CDR3 contains 12 residues. The germline V gene has CDR1 LGHDT and CDR2 YNNKEL (reference sequence). The CDR3 nucleotides read TGTGCCAGCAGCCAAGATCGAGAGACCCAGTACTTC. Amino acid sequence: CASSQDRETQYF.

This chain links TRBV9 with TRBJ1-6, with 7 positions matching TRBD1. The CDR3 has 14 amino acids. V dropped 1 base and J dropped 9; count of bases not matched to a gene: 4. The germline V gene has CDR1 SGDLS and CDR2 YYNGEE. In DNA form, the CDR3 reads TGTGCCAGCAGCGTAACGACAGGGCGTTCACCCCTCCACTTT. Protein: CASSVTTGRSPLHF. The variable domain in full, with the rest retrieved from reference TRBV9 and TRBJ1-6, is DSGVTQTPKHLITATGQRVTLRCSPRSGDLSVYWYQQSLDQGLQFLIQYYNGEERAKGNILERFSAQQFPDLHSELNLSSLELGDSALYFCASSVTTGRSPLHFGNGTRLTVT.

The chain joins TRBV5-5 to TRBJ2-7; 10 bases are shared with TRBD1. Germline CDR1 reads SGHKS; CDR2 reads YYEKEE (reference sequence). The CDR3 is 14 amino acids. J gave up 6 bases and V 3 bases, and 6 bases lay outside the gene matches. Here the CDR3 reads CASSYRDRGLEQYF. CDR3 in DNA: TGTGCCAGCAGCTACCGGGACAGGGGCCTCGAGCAGTACTTC. Supplemented by reference TRBV5-5 and TRBJ2-7, the full variable domain reads DAGVTQSPTHLIKTRGQQVTLRCSPISGHKSVSWYQQVLGQGPQFIFQYYEKEERGRGNFPDRFSARQFPNYSSELNVNALLLGDSALYLCASSYRDRGLEQYFGPGTRLTVT.

This chain connects TRBV19 to TRBJ1-5, with a weak D call TRBD1 (5 bases). The CDR3 spans 16 residues. V was cut by 6 bases and J by 6 bases, with 21 bases left in between. The germline CDR1 and CDR2 sequences are LNHDA and SQIVND (reference sequence). The chain's CDR3 is CASRFGGAPFSQPQHF. In DNA form, the CDR3 reads TGTGCCAGTAGATTCGGAGGGGCCCCTTTTAGTCAGCCCCAGCATTTT.

The gene calls are TRBV5-6 and TRBJ2-1, with 14 bases matching TRBD2. V shed 4 bases and J 9 bases; nucleotides not matched to a gene: 6. Per the germline V gene, CDR1 is SGHDT and CDR2 is YYEEEE. The CDR3 contains 15 residues. CDR3: CASSRAGLAGVEQFF. The CDR3 DNA reads TGTGCCAGCAGCAGAGCGGGACTAGCGGGAGTTGAGCAGTTCTTC. Using reference TRBV5-6 and TRBJ2-1 for the parts outside the CDR3, the full variable domain is DAGVTQSPTHLIKTRGQQVTLRCSPKSGHDTVSWYQQALGQGPQFIFQYYEEEERQRGNFPDRFSGHQFPNYSSELNVNALLLGDSALYLCASSRAGLAGVEQFFGPGTRLTVL.

The gene calls are TRBV11-1 and TRBJ2-7, with D maybe TRBD1 (5 bases). Trimming stripped 1 base from V and 5 bases from J, with 9 bases between. Germline CDR1 and CDR2: SGHAT and FQDESV (reference sequence). The CDR3 spans 13 residues. The CDR3 region is CASSLGGMNEQYF. The CDR3 DNA reads as TGTGCCAGCAGCTTAGGGGGCATGAACGAGCAGTACTTC.

This clone occurred once. The chain is built from TRBV18 and TRBJ2-5, with 13 bases that match TRBD2. Trimming cost V 0 bases and J 2 bases; bases outside gene matches: 3. The CDR3 totals 17 residues. CDR1 and CDR2 (germline): KGHSH, LQKENI. In DNA, the CDR3 is TGTGCCAGCTCACCACCCGGACTAGCGGGAGTTCAAGAGACCCAGTACTTC. Its protein is CASSPPGLAGVQETQYF.

This chain connects TRBV6-5 to TRBJ1-2; 8 nucleotides line up with TRBD1. Germline V lookup: CDR1 MNHEY, CDR2 SVGAGI. This CDR3 is 12 amino acids long. The trim removed 6 bases at V and 7 bases at J, leaving 4 bases unmatched. The CDR3 region is CASSRGRAGYTF. CDR3 DNA: TGTGCCAGCAGCAGGGGGCGGGCTGGCTACACCTTC.

The V gene is TRBV7-3, the J gene TRBJ2-2; 7 bases match TRBD2. J gave up 8 bases and V 2 bases, and 8 bases lay outside the gene matches. CDR1 and CDR2 (germline): SGHTA, FQGTGA. The CDR3 is 15 amino acids. CDR3 region: CASSLSGGSLGELFF. CDR3 coding DNA: TGTGCCAGCAGCTTATCCGGCGGGAGTTTGGGGGAGCTGTTTTTT.

J is TRBJ2-3 and V is TRBV3-1 (or the pseudogene TRBV3-2), with D tentatively TRBD1 (5 bases). The ends were cut back, 4 bases at V and 2 bases at J, with 10 bases in the middle. Germline CDR1 and CDR2: LGHDT and YNNKEL (reference sequence). There are 14 residues in the CDR3. The CDR3 DNA is TGTGCCAGCAGCCCTGGGGCCTTCACAGATACGCAGTATTTT. Translating it yields CASSPGAFTDTQYF.

The chain has TRBV7-9 and TRBJ2-2; 8 bases fit TRBD1. The CDR3 is 13 amino acids. Germline-derived CDR1 and CDR2 are SEHNR and FQNEAQ (reference sequence). The V and J ends lost 9 bases and 6 bases, in that order; junction bases with no gene match: 6. CDR3 bases: TGTGCCAGTGACAGGGGCCGTTCCGGGGAGCTGTTTTTT. Translating it yields CASDRGRSGELFF.

The chain joins TRBV28 to TRBJ1-1; D remains ambiguous. Germline V gene lookup returns CDR1 MDHEN and CDR2 SYDVKM. The V end lost 3 bases, the J end lost 0 bases, and 17 bases lay between the germline ends. The CDR3 loop spans 17 amino acids. The chain's CDR3 is CASSFSGRENVNTEAFF. The CDR3 DNA sequence: TGTGCCAGCAGTTTCAGCGGCCGAGAAAACGTGAACACTGAAGCTTTCTTT.

This rearrangement joins TRBV6-4 to TRBJ2-7; 7 nucleotides line up with TRBD2. The CDR3 is 16 residues long. V lost 4 bases and J lost 3; bases outside the gene matches: 12. The germline CDR1 and CDR2 sequences are MRHNA and SNTAGT. CDR3 sequence (DNA): TGTGCCAGCAGTGTTTGGGAGGGCCTGGGATGCTACGAGCAGTACTTC. Amino acids: CASSVWEGLGCYEQYF.

The V gene is TRBV30, the J gene TRBJ1-1, with 7 bases matching TRBD1. J was trimmed by 3 bases and V by 6 bases; bases with no gene match: 4. The CDR3 runs 12 residues. CDR1 is GTSNPN, CDR2 SVGIG, per germline (reference sequence). The CDR3 loop is CACDREDTEAFF. In DNA, the CDR3 is TGTGCCTGTGACAGGGAGGACACTGAAGCTTTCTTT.

On this clone itself: Other DNA sequences within the sample encode an identical CDR3. The chain employs TRBV20-1 and TRBJ1-1, with 9 bases identical to TRBD1. This CDR3 is built from 11 residues. V lost 3 bases, J lost 8 bases, and 1 base stayed unmatched. Germline CDR1 and CDR2: DFQATT and SNEGSKA (reference sequence). CDR3 DNA sequence: TGCAGTGCTAGGGGGACAGGGGAAGCTTTCTTT. As protein: CSARGTGEAFF.

The rearrangement uses TRBV11-2 and TRBJ2-2, with 10 bases that match TRBD2. The CDR3 has 17 residues. Germline CDR1 is SGHAT and CDR2 is FQNNGV. J lost 9 bases, V lost 1 base, and 11 bases had no gene match. The CDR3 bases are TGTGCCAGCAGCTTAGCTTTAGCAGCGGGAGGGCCGCGGGAGCTGTTTTTT. Translation gives CASSLALAAGGPRELFF.

The chain recombines TRBV19 with TRBJ1-3; tentatively, D is TRBD1 (6 bases). Germline CDR1 and CDR2: LNHDA and SQIVND (reference sequence). Trimming left V 10 bases short and J 4 bases short, with 20 bases between. The CDR3 loop spans 15 amino acids. The DNA for the CDR3 is TGTGCCACCAAATTGGGGGGGGCCTCCGGAAACACCATATATTTT. The encoded protein is CATKLGGASGNTIYF.